Below are 12 T cell receptor beta chains sequenced from a single sample in a study of cytomegalovirus exposure and HLA in healthy donors. 13 Jbeta primers and 60 Vbeta primers were used for the PCR. Libraries were prepared by immunoSEQ multiplex PCR; TCRdb keeps only in-frame clonotypes and omits some of them. The sample lists 150,000 to 200,000 clones, 79% seen once, with approximately 2.1% in the top ten. The sample comprised PBMCs. These receptors came from a woman in her fifties or sixties in good health and CMV-seronegative.

This chain connects TRBV9 to TRBJ1-2; 7 bases agree with TRBD1. CDR3 size: 15 residues. Trimming removed 4 bases from V and 1 base from J; junction bases left unmatched: 7. The V gene's germline CDR1 is SGDLS and CDR2 YYNGEE. CDR3 sequence reads: CASSPRTGFNYGYTF. The CDR3 DNA is TGTGCCAGCAGCCCACGGACAGGCTTTAACTATGGCTACACCTTC.

The rearrangement joins TRBV18 to TRBJ1-2; TRBD1 agrees at 9 bases. Germline trimming cut 2 bases from V and 2 bases from J; bases unmatched to any gene: 9. CDR3 length equals 17 residues. The V gene's germline CDR1 is KGHSH and CDR2 LQKENI. CDR3 amino acids: CASSPKGQGPKNYGYTF. The CDR3 nucleotides read TGTGCCAGCTCACCAAAAGGACAGGGGCCCAAAAACTATGGCTACACCTTC.

V usage is TRBV28 and J usage is TRBJ2-7; maybe TRBD1 (6 bases). V was trimmed by 3 bases and J by 5 bases, leaving 11 bases between them. This CDR3 has 13 amino acids. CDR1 and CDR2 (germline): MDHEN, SYDVKM. The CDR3 DNA reads TGTGCCAGCAGTTTTCAGGGGTGGAACGAGCAGTACTTC. As protein: CASSFQGWNEQYF.

This chain links TRBV21-1 with TRBJ2-3; TRBD2 was called by the table and not checked on the DNA. TRBV21-1 is listed as a pseudogene. This CDR3 is 17 amino acids long. The CDR3 DNA follows: TGTGCCAGCAGCAAAGGATTTAACCCGGAGGAGTACGATACGCAGTATTTT. Protein: CASSKGFNPEEYDTQYF.

This clone was seen a few times. The CDR3 nucleotides read TGTGCCAGCAGCTTCGACAGGGGGGACGAGCAGTACTTC. Translated, it gives CASSFDRGDEQYF. The gene calls are TRBV5-4 and TRBJ2-7; 9 bases fit TRBD1. J gave up 5 bases and V 2 bases, and 2 bases lay outside the gene matches. Looked up from germline, CDR1 is SGHNT and CDR2 is YYREEE (reference sequence). The CDR3 has 13 residues.

This chain links TRBV7-9 with TRBJ1-5, with a tentative D call TRBD1 (6 bases). Per the germline V gene, CDR1 is SEHNR and CDR2 is FQNEAQ (reference sequence). This CDR3 comprises 14 residues. V was cut by 1 base and J by 4 bases, with 8 bases left in between. CDR3 DNA sequence: TGTGCCAGCAGCTTAGGGACAGTTAATCAGCCCCAGCATTTT. This sequence encodes CASSLGTVNQPQHF.

CDR3 loop: CASSPKALHSGSSPLHF. The CDR3 nucleotides read TGTGCCAGTAGTCCCAAGGCCCTTCACTCAGGAAGTTCACCCCTCCACTTT. The chain employs TRBV19 and TRBJ1-6; D is ambiguous. Trimming removed 5 bases at V and 9 bases at J, with 23 bases between. There are 17 residues in the CDR3. Per the germline V gene, CDR1 is LNHDA and CDR2 is SQIVND (reference sequence).

This clone has only one observation. CDR3 sequence (DNA): TGTGCCAGCAGCTTTCGGACAGGAACGGGCTATGGCTACACCTTC. It encodes CASSFRTGTGYGYTF. The genes are TRBV9 and TRBJ1-2; 7 positions agree with TRBD1. In germline, CDR1 is SGDLS, CDR2 YYNGEE. Losses at the gene ends were 4 bases for V and 4 bases for J; bases not matched to a gene: 10. This CDR3 is built from 15 residues. Full variable domain (missing parts from reference TRBV9 and TRBJ1-2): DSGVTQTPKHLITATGQRVTLRCSPRSGDLSVYWYQQSLDQGLQFLIQYYNGEERAKGNILERFSAQQFPDLHSELNLSSLELGDSALYFCASSFRTGTGYGYTFGSGTRLTVV.

In its sample, this clone was seen once. The chain is built from TRBV6-5 and TRBJ1-2; 8 bases are shared with TRBD1. The CDR3 covers 14 residues. With V trimmed by 0 bases and J by 8 bases, 5 bases remained unmatched. From germline, CDR1 is MNHEY and CDR2 SVGAGI. CDR3 region: CASSYSTGVGGYTF. In DNA, the CDR3 is TGTGCCAGCAGTTACTCGACAGGGGTCGGGGGCTACACCTTC.

The genes are TRBV6-5 and TRBJ1-6, with D possibly matching TRBD1 (5 bases). Germline assignment: CDR1 MNHEY and CDR2 SVGAGI. V dropped 0 bases and J dropped 2 bases, with 8 bases sitting between them. This CDR3 region has 16 residues. CDR3 amino acids: CASSYSQGAYNSPLHF. CDR3 bases: TGTGCCAGCAGTTACTCTCAAGGGGCCTATAATTCACCCCTCCACTTT.

V is TRBV4-3 and J is TRBJ1-3; unclear D gene. V was trimmed by 4 bases and J by 0 bases, leaving 13 bases between them. This CDR3 spans 16 amino acids. CDR1 LGHNA and CDR2 YSLEER come from the germline V gene. CDR3 nucleotides: TGCGCCAGCAGCCCCCGGGGATCGATCTCTGGAAACACCATATATTTT. Translating gives CASSPRGSISGNTIYF.

This rearrangement joins TRBV28 to TRBJ1-6; TRBD1 might be the D (5 bases). This CDR3 comprises 17 residues. CDR1 is MDHEN and CDR2 is SYDVKM in the germline V gene. V lost 5 bases, J lost 9 bases, and 23 bases lay in between. CDR3 nucleotides: TGTGCCAGCAGTCCCCCAGCCTTCAGGGTACTTAGTTCACCCCTCCACTTT. As protein: CASSPPAFRVLSSPLHF.